The 8 T cell receptor beta chains reported below all come from one sample, sequenced in a study of blood T cell repertoires in COVID-19. Clones were read by immunoSEQ multiplex PCR, and TCRdb kept only the in-frame ones, dropping some. Of some 240,000 clones listed, around four fifths are singletons. Sequencing input: peripheral blood. The receptors come from a woman aged 60-70 years with active or convalescent COVID-19.

The chain carries TRBV7-3 and TRBJ2-7; TRBD1 agrees at 10 bases. V gave up 5 bases and J gave up 5 bases; unmatched junction bases: 12. This CDR3 comprises 16 residues. The germline CDR1 and CDR2 sequences are SGHTA and FQGTGA. The CDR3 coding sequence is TGTGCCAGCAGCCCCTCGGGGGGGACAGGGGTCGACGAGCAGTACTTC. Translating it yields CASSPSGGTGVDEQYF.

The rearrangement links TRBV6-2 or TRBV6-3 to TRBJ2-1; possibly TRBD2 for D (7 bases). Germline V gene data show CDR1 as MNHEY and CDR2 as SVGEGT. CDR3 length equals 17 residues. Trimming removed 4 bases at V and 2 bases at J, with 18 bases between. The CDR3 protein is CASSWLGGPNPYNEQFF. CDR3 DNA sequence: TGTGCCAGCAGTTGGTTGGGGGGGCCTAATCCCTACAATGAGCAGTTCTTC.

The gene calls are TRBV2 and TRBJ1-1; no firm D call. The CDR3 covers 12 residues. The germline CDR1 and CDR2 sequences are SNHLY and FYNNEI. V dropped 5 bases and J dropped 2 bases, with 6 bases sitting between them. The CDR3 protein is CASSYINTEAFF. CDR3 DNA: TGTGCCAGCAGTTATATCAACACTGAAGCTTTCTTT. Filled out from reference TRBV2 and TRBJ1-1, the complete variable domain reads EPEVTQTPSHQVTQMGQEVILRCVPISNHLYFYWYRQILGQKVEFLVSFYNNEISEKSEIFDDQFSVERPDGSNFTLKIRSTKLEDSAMYFCASSYINTEAFFGQGTRLTVV.

The rearrangement links TRBV6-5 to TRBJ2-7, with a possible D match to TRBD2 (6 bases). CDR1 is MNHEY and CDR2 is SVGAGI in the germline V gene. The CDR3 loop spans 13 amino acids. V was trimmed by 5 bases and J by 5 bases, leaving 13 bases between them. As DNA, the CDR3 is TGTGCCAGCAGTACCGGGACTTCCCACGAGCAGTACTTC. Translation: CASSTGTSHEQYF.

This chain connects TRBV6-2 or TRBV6-3 to TRBJ1-5; 8 bases agree with TRBD1. V was pared by 4 bases and J by 6 bases, with 5 bases of the junction left unmatched. Germline CDR1 and CDR2: MNHEY and SVGEGT. The length of the CDR3 is 14 residues. The CDR3: CASSSQGAIQPQHF. In DNA form, the CDR3 reads TGTGCCAGCAGTTCTCAGGGGGCTATTCAGCCCCAGCATTTT.

The chain links TRBV7-8 to TRBJ1-1; 8 nucleotides align to TRBD1. The CDR3 has 14 amino acids. CDR1 and CDR2 (germline): SGHVS, FQNEAQ. V lost 2 bases and J lost 5; bases outside the gene matches: 4. The CDR3 DNA is TGTGCCAGCAGCTTATTGACAGGGGTGACTGAAGCTTTCTTT. Translation: CASSLLTGVTEAFF. Drawing the rest from reference TRBV7-8 and TRBJ1-1, the complete variable domain is GAGVSQSPRYKVAKRGQDVALRCDPISGHVSLFWYQQALGQGPEFLTYFQNEAQLDKSGLPSDRFFAERPEGSVSTLKIQRTQQEDSAVYLCASSLLTGVTEAFFGQGTRLTVV.

This clone was counted between two and nine times. V usage is TRBV30 and J usage is TRBJ2-7; 12 bases match TRBD2. The V segment lost 3 bases and the J segment 2 bases; nucleotides outside the gene matches: 2. The CDR3 has 14 residues. From germline, CDR1 is GTSNPN and CDR2 SVGIG (reference sequence). The CDR3 is CAWRTSGGTYEQYF. CDR3 nucleotide sequence: TGTGCCTGGAGGACTAGCGGGGGTACCTACGAGCAGTACTTC.

This chain connects TRBV4-1 to TRBJ2-1, with a possible D match to TRBD1 (6 bases). The CDR3 contains 13 residues. V lost 6 bases and J lost 7, with 13 bases in between. The germline V gene encodes CDR1 MGHRA and CDR2 YSYEKL. CDR3 sequence reads: CASSLQQGNEQFF. For the CDR3, the DNA is TGCGCCAGCAGTCTCCAACAGGGAAATGAGCAGTTCTTC.